The sequence of this T cell receptor (beta chain) was determined in a study of pediatric ulcerative colitis (dated by TCRdb to the late 2010s). In terms of the full investigation: Pancolitis was present in several ulcerative colitis patients and left-sided colitis in two, and histology consistent with ulcerative colitis was found in all of these patients. From 9 or 10 newly diagnosed, treatment-naive pediatric ulcerative colitis patients and four non-IBD control children, paired blood and rectal samples were collected. By Pediatric Ulcerative Colitis Activity Index, two patients had mild disease, several had moderate disease and three had acute severe colitis. Results the study describes overall, beyond this receptor: A couple of rectal CDR3 clonotypes were found in every ulcerative colitis patient but in no control. Features of the rectal repertoire distinguished controls, mild-moderate colitis patients and acute severe colitis patients, and in acute severe colitis, rectal diversity was reduced because of clonal expansions. Blood-derived T cells may have been included in the rectal pinch biopsies, particularly in patients with overt colitis. The healthy control group was small, consisting of only four individuals. For technical reasons, the blood samples of a couple of patients yielded substantially fewer templates, so those samples were excluded from the blood-rectal overlap analysis. Because repertoires came from total lymphocyte DNA, patterns in rare subsets such as regulatory T cells may not be reflected. Autologous blood-rectal clonal overlap was significantly higher in ulcerative colitis patients than in controls, suggesting increased T cell trafficking to inflamed tissue.

A word on this clone: Its target antigen remains unknown. The record has no base qualities; no much larger clone is one base away.

The germline V gene (reference sequence) yields SEHNR for CDR1 and FQNEAQ for CDR2. The CDR3 measures 15 amino acids from cysteine to phenylalanine. Of all the DNA, just the CDR3 is kept, 45 bases in frame from base 1. Trimming at the junction amounts to 2 bases on V and 3 bases on J, and the germline ends lie 10 bases apart. Through the immunoSEQ TRB Survey service, multiplex V and J primers were used to amplify rearranged CDR3 beta regions from genomic DNA. To keep sequencing depth the same across samples, survey-level depth of up to 500,000 reads per sample was applied. The libraries were purified, combined into pools and sequenced with Illumina technology. The paper's processing steps were these. Productive clonality, sample overlap, pairwise scatters, CDR3 beta length, V/D/J gene usage and productiveness were assessed with immunoSEQ online tools. Calculated diversity was the number of unique rearrangements divided by total templates times 100; Shannon and Simpson indices were also computed. Z-score normalized data were analyzed by principal component analysis with the R prcomp function and the ggbiplot package. Morisita's index was used to quantify the clonal overlap between blood and rectum within each subject. Here the immuneACCESS table is served through TCRdb, limited to in-frame sequences with V and J called. Missing clones are a known gap in these copies; in checked studies unresolved V genes cover under half, and the rest lacks a known reason. V and J calls and clone size are given by that table; D and trimming were obtained from the DNA. This sample is represented by around 20,000 clones; nearly 75% of them were singletons. In total, the top ten clones hold 6% to 7% of the sample.

One to two pinch biopsies were taken from the rectum for research during colonoscopy. No immunosuppressive medication had been given to the ulcerative colitis patients before the diagnostic colonoscopy. Rectal biopsies were digested with proteinase K before DNA isolation. The Wizard kit (Promega) was used to extract genomic DNA from blood and intestinal samples. The V gene is TRBV7-9 and the J gene is TRBJ2-2, with no confident D gene call. The sequencing input was gut tissue. This TCR derives from a boy aged 10-17 years with moderate ulcerative colitis. The CDR3 region has the sequence CASSLSDVYTGELFF. The nucleotides are TGTGCCAGCAGCTTATCGGATGTATACACCGGGGAGCTGTTTTTT.